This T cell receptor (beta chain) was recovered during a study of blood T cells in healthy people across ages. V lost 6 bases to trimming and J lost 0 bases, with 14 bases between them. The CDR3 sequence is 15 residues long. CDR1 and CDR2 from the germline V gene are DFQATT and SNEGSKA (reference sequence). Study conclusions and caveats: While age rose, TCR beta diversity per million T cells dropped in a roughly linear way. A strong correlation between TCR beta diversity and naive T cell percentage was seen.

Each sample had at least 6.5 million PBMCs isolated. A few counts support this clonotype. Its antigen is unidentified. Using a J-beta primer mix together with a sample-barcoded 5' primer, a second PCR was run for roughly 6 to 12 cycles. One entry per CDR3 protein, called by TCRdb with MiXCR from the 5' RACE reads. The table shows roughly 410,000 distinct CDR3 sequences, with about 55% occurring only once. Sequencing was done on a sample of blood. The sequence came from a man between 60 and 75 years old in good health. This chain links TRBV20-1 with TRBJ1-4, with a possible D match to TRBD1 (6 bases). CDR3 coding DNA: TGCAGTGCCCCGGACAGAAAGACAACTAATGAAAAACTGTTTTTT. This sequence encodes CSAPDRKTTNEKLFF.